This TCR beta chain originates from a study of blood T cell repertoires in COVID-19. For the study at large: The samples span acute and convalescent COVID-19 from the United States, Italy and Spain. PBMCs, B-cell-depleted T cells, or T cells provided the cDNA or gDNA that made up the material.

Study processing details: Reference gene primers were amplified, and this amplification served to estimate nucleated cell counts. Measured with immunoSEQ multiplex PCR; TCRdb has only the in-frame clones, and not every one. The V and J calls and clone size are taken from that table; D and trimming were inferred from the DNA. The table has fewer than 85,000 clones, about 90% seen once; the top ten hold 1%. The CDR3 is made up of 15 amino acids. CDR1 MNHNY and CDR2 SVGAGI come from the germline V gene (reference sequence). The V gene end was trimmed by 4 bases and the J gene end by 4 bases; junction bases not matched to a gene: 4.

The sample comprised peripheral blood. The chain carries TRBV6-6 and TRBJ1-4; 9 positions agree with TRBD1. The receptor comes from a woman aged 50 to 60 in a cohort sampled during active COVID-19. This CDR3 reads CASSSSTGGNEKLFF. In nucleotides, the CDR3 is TGTGCCAGCAGTTCCTCGACAGGGGGTAATGAAAAACTGTTTTTT.